This TCR beta chain was sequenced during a study of blood T cell repertoires in COVID-19. Overall study context: Researchers got acute and convalescent COVID-19 samples from the United States, Italy and Spain. T cells, B-cell-depleted T cells, or PBMCs supplied cDNA or gDNA.

Seattle researchers signed up patients amid active infection and tracked them longitudinally. The CDR3 totals 13 residues. The V segment lost 6 bases and the J segment 4 bases; nucleotides outside the gene matches: 5. Germline loops: CDR1 SGHDN, CDR2 FVKESK. This clone is a singleton in its sample. Original data processing: By means of reference gene primer amplification, nucleated cell counts were estimated. Here immunoSEQ multiplex PCR was the method, and the copy in TCRdb shows in-frame clones only, minus some. The V and J calls and clone size are taken from that table; D and trimming were inferred from the DNA. The sample records about 210,000 clones, 80% to 90% being singletons.

The V call is TRBV14, the J call TRBJ1-1; TRBD1 agrees at 7 bases. Sample: peripheral blood. This TCR was recovered from a woman older than 75 with COVID-19, enrolled during active disease. The CDR3 sequence is CASRKQGSTEAFF. CDR3 nucleotides: TGTGCCAGCAGGAAACAGGGGTCCACTGAAGCTTTCTTT.